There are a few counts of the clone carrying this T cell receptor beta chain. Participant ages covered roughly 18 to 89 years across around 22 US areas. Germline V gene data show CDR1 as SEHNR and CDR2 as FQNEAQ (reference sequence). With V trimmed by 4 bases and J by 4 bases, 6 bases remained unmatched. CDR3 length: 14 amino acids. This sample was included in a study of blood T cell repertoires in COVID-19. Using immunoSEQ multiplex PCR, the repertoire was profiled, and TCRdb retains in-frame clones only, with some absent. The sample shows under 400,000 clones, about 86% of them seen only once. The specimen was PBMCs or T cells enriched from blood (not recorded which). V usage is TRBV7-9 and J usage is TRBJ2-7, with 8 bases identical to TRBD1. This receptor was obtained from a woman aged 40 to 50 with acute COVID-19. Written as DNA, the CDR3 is TGTGCCAGCAGCTCGCGACAGGGGATGTACGAGCAGTACTTC. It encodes CASSSRQGMYEQYF.